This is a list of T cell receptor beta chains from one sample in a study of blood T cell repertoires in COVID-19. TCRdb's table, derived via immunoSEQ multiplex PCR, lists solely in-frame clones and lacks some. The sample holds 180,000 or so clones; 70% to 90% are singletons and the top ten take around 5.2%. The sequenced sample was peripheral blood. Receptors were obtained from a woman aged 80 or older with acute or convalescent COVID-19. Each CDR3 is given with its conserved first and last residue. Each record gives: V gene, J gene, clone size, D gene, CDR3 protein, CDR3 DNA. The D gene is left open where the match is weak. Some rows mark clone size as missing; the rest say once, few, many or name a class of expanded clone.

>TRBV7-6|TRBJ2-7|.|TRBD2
CASSRLAVPPSEQYF
TGTGCCAGCAGCCGACTAGCGGTACCCCCGTCGGAGCAGTACTTC
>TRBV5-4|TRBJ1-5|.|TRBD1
CASSLGDRGVRRNQPQHF
TGTGCCAGCAGCTTGGGGGACAGGGGAGTCCGACGTAATCAGCCCCAGCATTTT
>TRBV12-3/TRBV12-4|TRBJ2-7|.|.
CASTGANYEQYF
TGTGCCAGCACGGGAGCCAACTACGAGCAGTACTTC
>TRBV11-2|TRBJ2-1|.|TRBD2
CASSLGRQREAYNEQFF
TGTGCCAGCAGCTTAGGCCGGCAGCGGGAGGCGTACAATGAGCAGTTCTTC
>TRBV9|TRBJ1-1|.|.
CASTREGLGEAFF
TGTGCCAGCACCCGAGAGGGTCTGGGTGAAGCTTTCTTT
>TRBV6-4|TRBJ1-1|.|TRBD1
CASSDSDRGTEAFF
TGTGCCAGCAGTGACTCGGACAGGGGTACTGAAGCTTTCTTT
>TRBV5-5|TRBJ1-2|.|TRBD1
CASSPMTGNYGYTF
TGTGCCAGCAGCCCAATGACAGGGAACTATGGCTACACCTTC
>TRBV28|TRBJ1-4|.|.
CASRSGQRATNEKLFF
TGTGCCAGCAGATCTGGACAGAGAGCAACTAATGAAAAACTGTTTTTT
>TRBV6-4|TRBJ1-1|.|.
CASRGLNTEAFF
TGTGCCAGCCGGGGATTGAACACTGAAGCTTTCTTT
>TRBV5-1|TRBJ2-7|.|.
CASSSGGYEQYF
TGCGCCAGCAGCTCTGGCGGCTACGAGCAGTACTTC
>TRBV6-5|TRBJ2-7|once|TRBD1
CATAGTDVLRDYF
TGTGCCACAGCCGGGACAGATGTTTTGAGGGATTACTTC
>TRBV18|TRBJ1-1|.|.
CASSPIRNYEAFF
TGTGCCAGCTCACCAATCCGAAACTATGAAGCTTTCTTT
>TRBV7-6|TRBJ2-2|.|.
CASSLARQIANTGELFF
TGTGCCAGCAGCTTAGCGCGGCAGATCGCGAACACCGGGGAGCTGTTTTTT
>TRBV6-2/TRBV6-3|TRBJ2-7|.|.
CASSYSLREQYF
TGTGCCAGCAGTTATTCACTGCGGGAGCAGTACTTC
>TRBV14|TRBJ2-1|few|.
CASSRLLNRANNEQFF
TGTGCCAGCAGCCGCCTTCTGAACAGGGCTAACAATGAGCAGTTCTTC
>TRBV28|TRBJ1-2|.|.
CASSFPGLAYGYTF
TGTGCCAGCAGTTTCCCAGGGCTGGCCTATGGCTACACCTTC
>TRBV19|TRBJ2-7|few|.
CASSQDSSYEQYF
TGTGCCAGTAGCCAGGACAGTTCCTACGAGCAGTACTTC
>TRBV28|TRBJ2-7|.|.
CASSREASQYF
TGTGCCAGCAGCAGAGAGGCGAGTCAGTACTTC
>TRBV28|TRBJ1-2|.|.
CASSVTGFRGYTF
TGTGCCAGCAGTGTCACAGGGTTTAGGGGCTACACCTTC
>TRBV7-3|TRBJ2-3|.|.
CASSLSSTDTQYF
TGTGCCAGCAGCTTATCTAGCACAGATACGCAGTATTTT
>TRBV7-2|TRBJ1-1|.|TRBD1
CASSTRQGYTEAFF
TGTGCCAGCAGCACTAGACAGGGATATACTGAAGCTTTCTTT
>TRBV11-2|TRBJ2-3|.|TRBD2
CASSLGGSGRSDTQYF
TGTGCCAGCAGCTTAGGGGGTAGCGGGAGGTCAGATACGCAGTATTTT
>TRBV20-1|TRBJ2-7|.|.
CSASRRGYGEQYF
TGCAGTGCTAGTCGCAGGGGTTATGGCGAGCAGTACTTC
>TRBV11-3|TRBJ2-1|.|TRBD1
CASSPGGQGFHEQFF
TGTGCCAGCAGTCCCGGGGGACAGGGTTTCCATGAGCAGTTCTTC
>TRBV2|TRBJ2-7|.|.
CASSVLQGYEQYF
TGTGCCAGCAGTGTGCTTCAGGGCTACGAGCAGTACTTC
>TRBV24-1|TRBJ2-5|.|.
CATSDLEPGRTQYF
TGTGCCACCAGTGATTTGGAACCGGGGAGGACCCAGTACTTC
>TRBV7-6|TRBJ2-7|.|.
CASSLGARGTYEQYF
TGTGCCAGCAGCTTAGGAGCGAGGGGGACCTACGAGCAGTACTTC
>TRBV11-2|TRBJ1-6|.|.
CASRFRGRGPLHF
TGTGCCAGCCGATTCAGGGGAAGGGGGCCCCTCCACTTT
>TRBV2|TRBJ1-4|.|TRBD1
CASRTDRGGGEKLFF
TGTGCCAGCAGGACTGACAGGGGAGGGGGTGAAAAACTGTTTTTT
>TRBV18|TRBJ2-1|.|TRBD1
CASSPPGQGNNEQFF
TGTGCCAGCTCACCTCCGGGACAGGGAAACAATGAGCAGTTCTTC
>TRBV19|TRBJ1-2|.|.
CASSTSGLGYGYTF
TGTGCCAGTAGTACTTCAGGGTTGGGTTATGGCTACACCTTC
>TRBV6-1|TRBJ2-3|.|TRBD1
CASSEGQGWGDTQYF
TGTGCCAGCAGTGAAGGACAGGGATGGGGGGATACGCAGTATTTT
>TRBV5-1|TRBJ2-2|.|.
CASSLDRSTGELFF
TGCGCCAGCAGCTTGGACAGGAGTACCGGGGAGCTGTTTTTT
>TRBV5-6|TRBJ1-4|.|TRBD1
CASSQLDRGLEEKLFF
TGTGCCAGCAGCCAACTGGACAGGGGGCTAGAAGAAAAACTGTTTTTT
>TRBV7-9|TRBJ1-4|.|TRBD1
CASSSLRQGATNEKLFF
TGTGCCAGCAGCTCTCTGCGACAGGGGGCGACTAATGAAAAACTGTTTTTT
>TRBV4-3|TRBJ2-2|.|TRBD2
CASSQDFPSGANTGELFF
TGCGCCAGCAGCCAGGATTTTCCTAGCGGGGCGAACACCGGGGAGCTGTTTTTT
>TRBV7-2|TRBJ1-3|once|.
CASSFRDGSSGNTIYF
TGTGCCAGCAGCTTCAGGGACGGGAGCTCTGGAAACACCATATATTTT
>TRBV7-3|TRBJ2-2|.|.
CASSLLGSPNTGELFF
TGTGCCAGCAGCTTACTCGGGAGTCCGAACACCGGGGAGCTGTTTTTT
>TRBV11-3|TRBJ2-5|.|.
CASSLGMEETQYF
TGTGCCAGCAGCTTAGGTATGGAGGAGACCCAGTACTTC
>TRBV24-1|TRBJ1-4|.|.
CATSDSGTGKLFF
TGTGCCACCAGTGATTCGGGGACTGGAAAACTGTTTTTT